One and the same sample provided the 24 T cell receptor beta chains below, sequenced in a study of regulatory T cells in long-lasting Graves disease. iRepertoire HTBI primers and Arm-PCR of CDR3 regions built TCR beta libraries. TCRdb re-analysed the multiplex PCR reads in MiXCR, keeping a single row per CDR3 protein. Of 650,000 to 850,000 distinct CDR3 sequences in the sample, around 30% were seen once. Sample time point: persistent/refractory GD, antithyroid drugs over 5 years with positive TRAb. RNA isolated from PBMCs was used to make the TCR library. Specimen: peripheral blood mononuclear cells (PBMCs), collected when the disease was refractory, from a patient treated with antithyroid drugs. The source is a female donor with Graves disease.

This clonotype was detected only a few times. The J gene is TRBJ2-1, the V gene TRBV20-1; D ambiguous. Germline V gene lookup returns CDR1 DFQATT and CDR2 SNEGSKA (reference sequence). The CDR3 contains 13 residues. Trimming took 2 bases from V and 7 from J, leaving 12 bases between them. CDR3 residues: CSARISASNEQFF. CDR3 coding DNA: TGCAGTGCTAGAATTTCGGCGTCTAATGAGCAGTTCTTC.

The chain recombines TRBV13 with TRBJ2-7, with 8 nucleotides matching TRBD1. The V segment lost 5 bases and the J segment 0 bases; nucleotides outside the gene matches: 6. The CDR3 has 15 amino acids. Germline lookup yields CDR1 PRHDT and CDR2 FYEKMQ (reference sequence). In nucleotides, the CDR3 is TGTGCCAGCAGCGCACGGACAGGGCACTCCTACGAGCAGTACTTC. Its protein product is CASSARTGHSYEQYF.

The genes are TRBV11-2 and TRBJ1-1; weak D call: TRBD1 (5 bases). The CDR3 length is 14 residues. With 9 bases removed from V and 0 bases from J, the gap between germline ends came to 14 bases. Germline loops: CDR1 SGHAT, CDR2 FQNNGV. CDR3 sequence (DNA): TGTGCCAGTAGCCGGGACTCCCTGAACACTGAAGCTTTCTTT. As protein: CASSRDSLNTEAFF. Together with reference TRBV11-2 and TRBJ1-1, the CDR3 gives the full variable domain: EAGVAQSPRYKIIEKRQSVAFWCNPISGHATLYWYQQILGQGPKLLIQFQNNGVVDDSQLPKDRFSAERLKGVDSTLKIQPAKLEDSAVYLCASSRDSLNTEAFFGQGTRLTVV.

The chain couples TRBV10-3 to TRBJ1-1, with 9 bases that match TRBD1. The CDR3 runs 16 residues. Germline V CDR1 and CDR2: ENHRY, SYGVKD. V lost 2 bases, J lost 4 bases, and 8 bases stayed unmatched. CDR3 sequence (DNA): TGTGCCATCAGTGAGCCAGGGAACAGGGGGCCCACTGAAGCTTTCTTT. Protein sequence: CAISEPGNRGPTEAFF.

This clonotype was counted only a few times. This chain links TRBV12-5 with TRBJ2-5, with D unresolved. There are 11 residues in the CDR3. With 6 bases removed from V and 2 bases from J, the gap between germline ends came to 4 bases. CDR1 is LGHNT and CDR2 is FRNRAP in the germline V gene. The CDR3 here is CASGDQETQYF. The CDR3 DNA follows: TGTGCTAGTGGGGATCAAGAGACCCAGTACTTC.

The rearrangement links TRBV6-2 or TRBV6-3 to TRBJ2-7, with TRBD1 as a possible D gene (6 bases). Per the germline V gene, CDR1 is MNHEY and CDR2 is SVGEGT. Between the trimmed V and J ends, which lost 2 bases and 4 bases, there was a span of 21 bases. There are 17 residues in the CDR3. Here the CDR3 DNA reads TGTGCCAGCAGTTACCCTATACCCCGGGACAACTCGTACGAGCAGTACTTC. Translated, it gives CASSYPIPRDNSYEQYF.

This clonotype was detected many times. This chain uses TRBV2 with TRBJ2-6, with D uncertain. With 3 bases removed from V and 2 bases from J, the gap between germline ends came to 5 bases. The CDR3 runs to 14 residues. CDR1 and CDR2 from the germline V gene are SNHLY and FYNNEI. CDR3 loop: CASSESTGANVLTF. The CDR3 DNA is TGTGCCAGCAGTGAGAGTACTGGGGCCAACGTCCTGACTTTC.

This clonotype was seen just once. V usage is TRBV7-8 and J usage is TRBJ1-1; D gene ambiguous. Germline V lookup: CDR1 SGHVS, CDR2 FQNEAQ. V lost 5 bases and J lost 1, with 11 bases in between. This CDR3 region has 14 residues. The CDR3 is CASSRRAQNTEAFF. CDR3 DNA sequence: TGTGCCAGCAGCCGAAGGGCACAGAACACTGAAGCTTTCTTT.

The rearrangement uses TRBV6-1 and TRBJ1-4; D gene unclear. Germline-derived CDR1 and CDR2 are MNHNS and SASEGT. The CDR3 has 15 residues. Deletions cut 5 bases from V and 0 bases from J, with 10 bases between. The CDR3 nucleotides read TGTGCCAGCAGTACCTCACCGGCAACTAATGAAAAACTGTTTTTT. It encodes CASSTSPATNEKLFF.

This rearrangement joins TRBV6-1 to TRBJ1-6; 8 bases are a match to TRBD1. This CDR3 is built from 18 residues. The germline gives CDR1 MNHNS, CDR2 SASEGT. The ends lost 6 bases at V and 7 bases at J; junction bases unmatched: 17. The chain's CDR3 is CASSKEPLSGGVNSPLHF. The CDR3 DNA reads TGTGCCAGCAGCAAAGAACCCCTATCAGGGGGCGTGAATTCACCCCTCCACTTT.

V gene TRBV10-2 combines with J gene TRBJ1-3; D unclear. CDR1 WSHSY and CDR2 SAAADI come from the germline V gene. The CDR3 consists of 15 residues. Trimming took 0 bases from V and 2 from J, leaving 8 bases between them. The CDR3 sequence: CASSESSAPGNTIYF. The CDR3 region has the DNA TGCGCCAGCAGTGAGTCGTCAGCCCCTGGAAACACCATATATTTT.

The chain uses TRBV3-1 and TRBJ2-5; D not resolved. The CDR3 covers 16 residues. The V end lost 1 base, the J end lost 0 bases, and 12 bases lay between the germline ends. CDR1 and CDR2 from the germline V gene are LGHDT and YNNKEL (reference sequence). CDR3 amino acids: CASSQAVSVYQETQYF. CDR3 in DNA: TGTGCCAGCAGCCAAGCGGTGTCTGTGTACCAAGAGACCCAGTACTTC.

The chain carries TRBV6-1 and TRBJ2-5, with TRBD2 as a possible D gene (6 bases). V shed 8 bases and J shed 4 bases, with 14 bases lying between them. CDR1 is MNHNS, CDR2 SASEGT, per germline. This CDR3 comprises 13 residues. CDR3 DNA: TGTGCCAGCTCCTCTAGCGTGGTAGAGACCCAGTACTTC. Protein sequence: CASSSSVVETQYF.

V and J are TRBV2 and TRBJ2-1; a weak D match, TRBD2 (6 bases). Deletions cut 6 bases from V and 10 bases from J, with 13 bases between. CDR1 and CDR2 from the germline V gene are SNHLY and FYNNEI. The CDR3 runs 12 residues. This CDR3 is CASREDLAEQFF. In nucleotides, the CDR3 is TGTGCCAGCAGAGAGGATCTAGCGGAGCAGTTCTTC.

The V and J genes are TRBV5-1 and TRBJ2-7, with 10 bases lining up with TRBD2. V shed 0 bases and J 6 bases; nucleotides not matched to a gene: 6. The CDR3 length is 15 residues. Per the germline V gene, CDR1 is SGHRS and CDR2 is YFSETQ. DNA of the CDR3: TGCGCCAGCAGCTTGGCCCCTAGCGGGAGAGCCGAGCAGTACTTC. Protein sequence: CASSLAPSGRAEQYF.

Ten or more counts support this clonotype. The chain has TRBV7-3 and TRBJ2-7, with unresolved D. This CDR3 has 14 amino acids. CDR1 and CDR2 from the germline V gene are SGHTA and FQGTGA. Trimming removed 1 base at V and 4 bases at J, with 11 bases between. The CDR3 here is CASSLIIGFYEQYF. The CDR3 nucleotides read TGTGCCAGCAGCTTAATTATCGGATTTTACGAGCAGTACTTC.

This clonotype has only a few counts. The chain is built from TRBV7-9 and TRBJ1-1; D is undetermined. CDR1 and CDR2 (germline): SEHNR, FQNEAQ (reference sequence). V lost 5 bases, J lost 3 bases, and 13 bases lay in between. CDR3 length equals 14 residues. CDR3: CASSPPPSYTEAFF. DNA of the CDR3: TGTGCCAGCAGCCCGCCACCGAGTTACACTGAAGCTTTCTTT.

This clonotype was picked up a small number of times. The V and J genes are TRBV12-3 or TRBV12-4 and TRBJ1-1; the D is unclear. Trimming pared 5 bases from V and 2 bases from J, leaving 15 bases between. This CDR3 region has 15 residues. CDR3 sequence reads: CASSPTIDKNTEAFF. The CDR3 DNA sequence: TGTGCCAGCAGTCCAACCATAGACAAAAACACTGAAGCTTTCTTT.

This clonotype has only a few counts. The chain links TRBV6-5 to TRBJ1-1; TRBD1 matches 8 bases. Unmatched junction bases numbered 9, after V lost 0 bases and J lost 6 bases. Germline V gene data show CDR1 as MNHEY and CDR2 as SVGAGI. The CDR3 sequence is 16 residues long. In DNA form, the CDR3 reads TGTGCCAGCAGTTACTCGCTCGGACAGGGCCCAGCTGAAGCTTTCTTT. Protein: CASSYSLGQGPAEAFF.

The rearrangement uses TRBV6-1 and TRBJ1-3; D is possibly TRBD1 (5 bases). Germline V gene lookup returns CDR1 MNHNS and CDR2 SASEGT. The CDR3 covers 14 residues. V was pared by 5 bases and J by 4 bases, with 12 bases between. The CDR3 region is CASSLGGGGNTIYF. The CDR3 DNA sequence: TGTGCCAGCAGTCTCGGGGGTGGAGGAAACACCATATATTTT.

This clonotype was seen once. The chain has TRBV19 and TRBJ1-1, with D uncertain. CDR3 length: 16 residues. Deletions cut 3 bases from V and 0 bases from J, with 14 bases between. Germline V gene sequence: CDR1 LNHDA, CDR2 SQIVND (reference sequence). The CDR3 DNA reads TGTGCCAGTAGTATTTTAGGGATAGAATTGAACACTGAAGCTTTCTTT. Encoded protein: CASSILGIELNTEAFF.

The CDR3 DNA reads TGCGCCAGCAGCTCACGAATCGGCGAGCAGTACTTC. Protein: CASSSRIGEQYF. This chain joins TRBV5-1 and TRBJ2-7; D unresolved. The CDR3 runs 12 residues. V was pared by 3 bases and J by 6 bases, with 10 bases between. Germline V gives CDR1 SGHRS, CDR2 YFSETQ.

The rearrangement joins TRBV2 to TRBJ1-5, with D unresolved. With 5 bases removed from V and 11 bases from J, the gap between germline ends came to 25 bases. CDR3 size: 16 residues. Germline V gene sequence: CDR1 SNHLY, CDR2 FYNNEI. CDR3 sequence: CASSKGDHTSIMSQHF. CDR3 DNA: TGTGCCAGCAGTAAAGGTGACCATACATCAATAATGTCCCAGCATTTT.

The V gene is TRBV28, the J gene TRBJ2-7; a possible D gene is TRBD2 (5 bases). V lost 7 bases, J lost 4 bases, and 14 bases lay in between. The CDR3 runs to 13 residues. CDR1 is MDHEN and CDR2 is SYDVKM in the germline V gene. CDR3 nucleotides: TGTGCCAGCACCGAACGAGGGATATACGAGCAGTACTTC. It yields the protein CASTERGIYEQYF.